These T cell receptor beta chains were read from a single sample in a study of identical twins. One entry per CDR3 protein results from TCRdb running MiXCR on the 5' RACE reads. The sample has just under 550,000 distinct CDR3 sequences; about 16% are singletons. These data were also reused for a study on yellow fever vaccine responses in identical twins.

The sequenced sample consisted of CD4+ T cells sorted from blood. The receptor source for this set is a woman in her late teens or twenties in good health. CDR3s include the opening cysteine and the closing phenylalanine or tryptophan. A D gene is named only where the DNA matches it firmly. Expanded clones are given a class, and other clones once, few, many or no size at all.

V: TRBV5-1; J: TRBJ2-1; size: few; D: NA; length: 12; CDR3: CASSKPHNEQFF; DNA: TGCGCCAGCAGTAAACCTCACAATGAGCAGTTCTTC
V: TRBV10-3; J: TRBJ1-1; size: NA; D: TRBD1; length: 15; CDR3: CAIREIGTENTEAFF; DNA: TGTGCCATCAGGGAGATCGGGACAGAGAACACTGAAGCTTTCTTT
V: TRBV4-1; J: TRBJ2-5; size: NA; D: NA; length: 15; CDR3: CASSQAGTPGETQYF; DNA: TGCGCCAGCAGCCAAGCAGGGACCCCGGGGGAGACCCAGTACTTC
V: TRBV5-1; J: TRBJ2-3; size: NA; D: NA; length: 15; CDR3: CASSSFGTSTDTQYF; DNA: TGCGCCAGCAGCTCCTTTGGGACCAGCACAGATACGCAGTATTTT
V: TRBV6-1; J: TRBJ2-4; size: NA; D: NA; length: 15; CDR3: CASHPPGPATDIQYF; DNA: TGTGCCAGCCACCCTCCGGGACCGGCAACTGACATTCAGTACTTC
V: TRBV3-1; J: TRBJ2-5; size: few; D: TRBD1; length: 14; CDR3: CASSQLQGRETQYF; DNA: TGTGCCAGCAGCCAATTACAGGGGCGGGAGACCCAGTACTTC
V: TRBV12-3/TRBV12-4; J: TRBJ1-1; size: NA; D: TRBD1; length: 16; CDR3: CASSRGTGNSDTEAFF; DNA: TGTGCCAGCAGCCGAGGGACAGGGAATTCGGACACTGAAGCTTTCTTT
V: TRBV10-3; J: TRBJ2-5; size: NA; D: NA; length: 12; CDR3: CAISGPGETQYF; DNA: TGTGCCATCAGTGGCCCTGGAGAGACCCAGTACTTC
V: TRBV7-3; J: TRBJ2-3; size: NA; D: NA; length: 15; CDR3: CASSPSGIAGDTQYF; DNA: TGTGCCAGCAGCCCGAGCGGAATTGCGGGAGATACGCAGTATTTT
V: TRBV4-2; J: TRBJ2-1; size: few; D: NA; length: 16; CDR3: CASSQDLGGSYNEQFF; DNA: TGTGCCAGCAGCCAAGATTTGGGTGGCTCCTACAATGAGCAGTTCTTC
V: TRBV18; J: TRBJ2-5; size: few; D: TRBD2; length: 17; CDR3: CASSPPLAGGSQETQYF; DNA: TGTGCCAGCTCACCTCCACTAGCGGGGGGTTCACAAGAGACCCAGTACTTC
V: TRBV7-3; J: TRBJ2-1; size: NA; D: TRBD2; length: 14; CDR3: CASSSGLVRDEQFF; DNA: TGTGCCAGCAGCTCAGGACTAGTCAGGGATGAGCAGTTCTTC
V: TRBV6-5; J: TRBJ2-2; size: NA; D: TRBD2; length: 15; CDR3: CASSLKAGGGGELFF; DNA: TGTGCCAGCAGTTTGAAAGCGGGAGGGGGCGGGGAGCTGTTTTTT
V: TRBV6-4; J: TRBJ2-2; size: NA; D: TRBD1; length: 14; CDR3: CASSPDRGTGELFF; DNA: TGTGCCAGCAGTCCGGACAGGGGGACCGGGGAGCTGTTTTTT
V: TRBV14; J: TRBJ1-1; size: NA; D: NA; length: 16; CDR3: CASSQDMGLLNTEAFF; DNA: TGTGCCAGCAGCCAAGATATGGGCCTACTTAACACTGAAGCTTTCTTT
V: TRBV20-1; J: TRBJ2-5; size: few; D: TRBD1; length: 13; CDR3: CSARDRIQETQYF; DNA: TGCAGTGCCAGGGACAGGATCCAAGAGACCCAGTACTTC
V: TRBV10-3; J: TRBJ2-5; size: NA; D: TRBD2; length: 15; CDR3: CAISESGTNQETQYF; DNA: TGTGCCATCAGTGAGTCGGGGACTAACCAAGAGACCCAGTACTTC
V: TRBV6-2/TRBV6-3; J: TRBJ2-1; size: few; D: TRBD2; length: 14; CDR3: CASSYVAGYNEQFF; DNA: TGTGCCAGCAGTTATGTAGCGGGGTACAATGAGCAGTTCTTC
V: TRBV3-1; J: TRBJ2-7; size: NA; D: NA; length: 14; CDR3: CASSPKTTGREQYF; DNA: TGTGCCAGCAGCCCTAAAACGACTGGCCGGGAGCAGTACTTC
V: TRBV25-1; J: TRBJ2-1; size: few; D: TRBD2; length: 18; CDR3: CASRGLAGGPPFYHEQFF; DNA: TGTGCCAGCAGAGGACTAGCGGGGGGGCCCCCTTTTTACCATGAGCAGTTCTTC
V: TRBV27; J: TRBJ2-3; size: NA; D: TRBD2; length: 15; CDR3: CASSKGTSGGNAQYF; DNA: TGTGCCAGCAGTAAAGGGACTAGCGGCGGGAATGCGCAGTATTTT
V: TRBV12-3/TRBV12-4; J: TRBJ2-1; size: few; D: NA; length: 16; CDR3: CASSFGGRLLYNEQFF; DNA: TGTGCCAGCAGTTTTGGTGGCAGATTACTCTACAATGAGCAGTTCTTC
V: TRBV29-1; J: TRBJ2-1; size: few; D: TRBD1; length: 17; CDR3: CSVPPLPGGSGYNEQFF; DNA: TGCAGCGTGCCGCCGTTGCCAGGGGGCTCTGGCTACAATGAGCAGTTCTTC
V: TRBV6-5; J: TRBJ1-2; size: many; D: TRBD1; length: 17; CDR3: CASSYSSRGRDNYGYTF; DNA: TGTGCCAGCAGTTACTCGAGTAGGGGGCGAGACAACTATGGCTACACCTTC
V: TRBV20-1; J: TRBJ2-3; size: NA; D: NA; length: 13; CDR3: CSGRVGGSDTQYF; DNA: TGCAGTGGAAGAGTTGGGGGGTCAGATACGCAGTATTTT
V: TRBV15; J: TRBJ2-5; size: few; D: NA; length: 14; CDR3: CATSPRFSQETQYF; DNA: TGTGCCACCAGCCCCCGGTTCTCCCAAGAGACCCAGTACTTC
V: TRBV24-1; J: TRBJ2-1; size: NA; D: TRBD1; length: 16; CDR3: CATSDPGQGVDNEQFF; DNA: TGTGCCACCAGTGACCCGGGACAGGGGGTCGACAATGAGCAGTTCTTC
V: TRBV9; J: TRBJ2-1; size: few; D: NA; length: 14; CDR3: CASSDATEDTEQFF; DNA: TGTGCCAGCAGCGACGCGACAGAAGATACTGAGCAGTTCTTC
V: TRBV12-5; J: TRBJ2-2; size: NA; D: NA; length: 11; CDR3: CDRWGSGELFF; DNA: TGTGACCGGTGGGGTTCCGGGGAGCTGTTTTTT
V: TRBV29-1; J: TRBJ1-1; size: few; D: TRBD1; length: 12; CDR3: CSARGGLAEAFF; DNA: TGCAGCGCCAGGGGGGGGCTGGCTGAAGCTTTCTTT
V: TRBV29-1; J: TRBJ1-5; size: few; D: TRBD1; length: 15; CDR3: CSVALGQGAIQPQHF; DNA: TGCAGCGTTGCCCTCGGACAGGGGGCAATTCAGCCCCAGCATTTT
V: TRBV3-1; J: TRBJ1-1; size: few; D: NA; length: 14; CDR3: CASSQVGRGTEAFF; DNA: TGTGCCAGCAGCCAAGTTGGGAGGGGCACTGAAGCTTTCTTT
V: TRBV12-3/TRBV12-4; J: TRBJ2-2; size: few; D: NA; length: 14; CDR3: CASSLGAWGGELFF; DNA: TGTGCCAGCAGTTTGGGTGCTTGGGGCGGGGAGCTGTTTTTT